This T cell receptor (beta chain) was found in a study of vaccination and CD4 T cells after COVID-19. Background on the study: Convalescent patients gave post-COVID blood a median about 95 days post-diagnosis, range 35 to 161.

This CDR3 spans 14 amino acids. The germline gives CDR1 SNHLY, CDR2 FYNNEI. V dropped 2 bases and J dropped 3 bases, with 11 bases sitting between them. With regard to this clonotype: The antigen is unknown.

The assay that was used to sequence DNA from cultured CD4+ T cells was the Oncomine TCR Beta short-read assay. Genomic DNA from cultured CD4+ T cells was extracted. One entry per CDR3 protein results from TCRdb running MiXCR on the PCR reads. The repertoire holds almost 9,500 distinct CDR3 sequences, with about 32% as singletons. Treatment described: approximately nine-day PBMC culture with coronavirus spike peptide pools or control peptides (ViraFEST assay). Ahead of the COVID-19 pandemic (2011-2018), the CD4+ T cells of the unexposed donor were collected. The V call is TRBV2, the J call TRBJ2-7; D gene unclear. This TCR was recovered from a human donor in good health. Sequencing was carried out using CD4+ T cells from blood, cultured in vitro. In nucleotides, the CDR3 is TGTGCCAGCAGTGAATCGGAACATCACTACGAGCAGTACTTC. Protein sequence: CASSESEHHYEQYF. Full variable domain (remainder filled in from reference TRBV2 and TRBJ2-7): EPEVTQTPSHQVTQMGQEVILRCVPISNHLYFYWYRQILGQKVEFLVSFYNNEISEKSEIFDDQFSVERPDGSNFTLKIRSTKLEDSAMYFCASSESEHHYEQYFGPGTRLTVT.